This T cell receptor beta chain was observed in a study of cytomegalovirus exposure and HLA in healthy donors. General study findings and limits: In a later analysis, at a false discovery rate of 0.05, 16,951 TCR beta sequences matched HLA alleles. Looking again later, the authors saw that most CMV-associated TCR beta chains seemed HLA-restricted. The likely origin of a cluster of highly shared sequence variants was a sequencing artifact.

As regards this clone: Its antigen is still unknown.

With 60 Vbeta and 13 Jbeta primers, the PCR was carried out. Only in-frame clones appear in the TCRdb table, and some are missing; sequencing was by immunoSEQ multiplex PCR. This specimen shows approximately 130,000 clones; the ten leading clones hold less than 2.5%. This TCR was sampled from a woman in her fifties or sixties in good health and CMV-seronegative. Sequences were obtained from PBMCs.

The CDR3 DNA is TGCAGCGTCTTGCTGGAGAGCAATCAGCCCCAGCATTTT. Its protein is CSVLLESNQPQHF. The V and J genes are TRBV29-1 and TRBJ1-5; D not certain. The CDR3 loop spans 13 amino acids. Between the trimmed V and J ends, which lost 6 bases and 1 base, there was a span of 10 bases. The germline V gene encodes CDR1 SQVTM and CDR2 ANQGSEA.